This T cell receptor (beta chain) was observed in a study of shared T cell receptors in the human thymus. In its sample, this clone was seen once. The CDR3 extends over 17 amino acids. Unmatched junction bases numbered 10, after V lost 1 base and J lost 6 bases. Germline-derived CDR1 and CDR2 are LGHNA and YSLEER. Method: immunoSEQ multiplex PCR; TCRdb's copy keeps in-frame clones and lacks some. Here the sample spans approximately 660,000 clones, roughly 88% being singletons. This sample also belongs to another study, concerning human thymus T cells. That source reports: From resections taken during corrective heart surgery, the thymus tissue was obtained. V and J gene usage appeared biased in thymic and blood repertoires. What related research reported was that thymic repertoires overlapped highly among unrelated individuals.

Sequencing was carried out using thymocytes. This chain connects TRBV4-3 to TRBJ2-2, with 8 bases aligning to TRBD2. The clonotype originates from a boy under three years old with a congenital heart defect. The CDR3 protein is CASSQVQLADVPGELFF. The CDR3 DNA reads TGCGCCAGCAGCCAAGTTCAACTAGCGGATGTGCCCGGGGAGCTGTTTTTT.